This T cell receptor beta chain was sequenced during a study of low-dose radiotherapy and immunotherapy resistance in tumors. Overall study context: The study delivered 0.5 Gy per fraction every 2 weeks to Cohort 1, totaling 6.5 Gy. The treatment that patients received was intravenous nivolumab 240 mg every two weeks plus ipilimumab 1 mg/kg every six weeks. Aspirin was taken orally at 300 mg daily by patients, and this continued for four cycles from cycle 1 day 1.

The table lists this clonotype with many counts. A constant-region primer paired with the V-primer adapter amplified TCRs over about 19 PCR cycles. In TCRdb, the reads were re-called with MiXCR into one record per CDR3 protein. In the table there are about 47,000 distinct CDR3 sequences, roughly 10% of which are singletons. Described time point: before trial treatment. The donors' regimen was nivolumab, ipilimumab, aspirin, low-dose cyclophosphamide and low-dose radiotherapy. Trimming took off 2 bases at V and 2 bases at J, with 10 bases between the two ends. The length of the CDR3 is 15 residues. CDR1 SGHTA and CDR2 FQGTGA come from the germline V gene.

V gene TRBV7-3 combines with J gene TRBJ2-1, with D unresolved. The clonotype comes from a female donor with ovarian cancer. Material: PBMCs, obtained before treatment. In nucleotides, the CDR3 is TGTGCCAGCAGCTTAGGAGAGGCTCCCTACAATGAGCAGTTCTTC. As protein: CASSLGEAPYNEQFF. The complete variable domain, with remaining parts taken from reference TRBV7-3 and TRBJ2-1, reads GAGVSQTPSNKVTEKGKYVELRCDPISGHTALYWYRQSLGQGPEFLIYFQGTGAADDSGLPNDRFFAVRPEGSVSTLKIQRTERGDSAVYLCASSLGEAPYNEQFFGPGTRLTVL.